The clone carrying this TCR beta chain was seen only once. Its antigen is not identified. CDR1 is GTSNPN, CDR2 SVGIG, per germline (reference sequence). V shed 8 bases and J shed 4 bases, with 14 bases lying between them. The CDR3 runs 12 residues. Extracted RNA was reverse transcribed, and the resulting cDNA served as sequencing template. Assay used: immunoSEQ multiplex PCR; TCRdb lists only in-frame clones, some missing. The sample has more than 85,000 clones, around two fifths seen once. These data belong to a study of CD8+ T cells in alopecia areata. Turning to the study itself: Tofacitinib continued for 6 to 18 months and was then withheld for 6 months.

Peripheral blood samples and lesional scalp punch biopsies were obtained from alopecia areata patients. The study, taken as a whole, reports: When scalp samples are sequenced, resident alphabeta T cells of normal skin are also captured.

The clonotype was recovered from a human donor with alopecia areata. The chain employs TRBV30 and TRBJ1-1; TRBD1 might be the D (5 bases). Specimen: CD4+ T cells sorted from blood. This CDR3 is CAGARRTTEAFF. CDR3 in DNA: TGTGCCGGGGCCCGGAGGACCACTGAAGCTTTCTTT.